This TCR beta chain was found in a study of vaccination and CD4 T cells after COVID-19. Overall study: The convalescents were made up of six males and four females, two of whom were Hispanic. Two mRNA vaccine doses were given, either BNT162b2 or mRNA-1273. Study-wide points: Spike mono-reactive clones accounted for 304 of the 307 vaccine-specific clones found in convalescent patients.

Points on this clonotype: The antigen is unknown.

Regarding treatment: roughly 11-day PBMC culture with coronavirus spike peptide pools or control peptides (ViraFEST assay). The Oncomine TCR Beta short-read assay was applied to DNA of cultured CD4+ T cells. One entry per CDR3 protein results from TCRdb running MiXCR on the PCR reads. The sample lists 9,000 to 13,000 distinct CDR3 sequences; over 30% were seen once. This CDR3 region has 14 residues. V shed 3 bases and J 5 bases; nucleotides not matched to a gene: 3. The germline V gene has CDR1 MDHEN and CDR2 SYDVKM. This sequence joins TRBV28 and TRBJ2-5, with 10 bases fitting TRBD1. This receptor was obtained from a human donor who had recovered from COVID-19. Here the sequenced sample was CD4+ T cells from blood, cultured in vitro, taken after SARS-CoV-2 vaccination. This CDR3 is CASSFRTGGETQYF. The CDR3 nucleotides are TGTGCCAGCAGTTTTAGGACAGGGGGGGAGACCCAGTACTTC. Drawing the rest from reference TRBV28 and TRBJ2-5, the complete variable domain is DVKVTQSSRYLVKRTGEKVFLECVQDMDHENMFWYRQDPGLGLRLIYFSYDVKMKEKGDIPEGYSVSREKKERFSLILESASTNQTSMYLCASSFRTGGETQYFGPGTRLLVL.